This T cell receptor (beta chain) derives from a study of early T cells in non-severe SARS-CoV-2 infection. Study information: Unsorted whole blood bulk RNA was sequenced, with unpaired chains.

The CDR3 spans 16 residues. The germline V gene has CDR1 MDHEN and CDR2 SYDVKM. V was shortened by 5 bases and J by 2 bases, with 16 bases between the two germline ends. Study-level results: Anti-spike CD8 responses were favored by VDJdb matching, which missed private and CD4 specificities.

Individual cDNA molecules received unique molecular identifiers during library preparation. TCRdb reprocessed the 5' RACE reads with MiXCR, giving one entry per CDR3 protein. The table includes some 71,000 distinct CDR3 sequences, approximately 11% detected once. For this clonotype: No antigen is known for it.

V gene TRBV28 combines with J gene TRBJ1-3; perhaps TRBD1 as D (5 bases). Material: whole blood, obtained at baseline. The sequence was obtained from an adult who was a healthcare worker with PCR-confirmed SARS-CoV-2 infection or an uninfected control (not recorded which). CDR3 amino acids: CASSPSRGGAGNTIYF. The DNA of the CDR3 is TGTGCCAGCAGTCCCAGCCGTGGGGGAGCTGGAAACACCATATATTTT. Supplemented by reference TRBV28 and TRBJ1-3, the full variable domain reads DVKVTQSSRYLVKRTGEKVFLECVQDMDHENMFWYRQDPGLGLRLIYFSYDVKMKEKGDIPEGYSVSREKKERFSLILESASTNQTSMYLCASSPSRGGAGNTIYFGEGSWLTVV.